Described below is a single T cell receptor (beta chain) sequence and its context. Its antigen is not identified. The sample belongs to a study of CD8 T cells in ankylosing spondylitis. Overall study findings and caveats: Fewer than ten highly homologous variants made up a TCR beta motif, and this motif appeared characteristic of ankylosing spondylitis blood.

V was cut by 2 bases and J by 8 bases, with 28 bases left in between. CDR1 is DFQATT and CDR2 is SNEGSKA in the germline V gene (reference sequence). The CDR3 extends over 19 amino acids. MiXCR, applied by TCRdb to the 5' RACE reads, yields one record per CDR3 protein. In the table there are roughly 450,000 distinct CDR3 sequences, roughly a quarter of which are singletons. Sequencing input: blood, either unsorted or a sorted T cell fraction (not recorded which). This receptor was taken from a male donor with ankylosing spondylitis. V and J are TRBV20-1 and TRBJ1-6; D gene ambiguous. CDR3 sequence: CSARLDAMAHSQLDSPLHF. In DNA, the CDR3 is TGCAGTGCTAGATTAGACGCGATGGCTCACAGTCAGCTTGATTCACCCCTCCACTTT.